This TCR beta chain appears in the sequencing data of a study of cytomegalovirus exposure and HLA in healthy donors. The primer mix had 60 Vbeta and 13 Jbeta primers. The method was immunoSEQ multiplex PCR; TCRdb's version includes in-frame clones alone and lacks a portion of them. Here the sample spans tens of thousands of clones, around three quarters being singletons. Healthy donors of bone marrow made up the group. Germline CDR1 LGHNA, CDR2 YSLEER. The CDR3 loop spans 13 amino acids. V was clipped by 0 bases and J by 4 bases, with 6 bases between them. This sequence originates from a young woman in good health and CMV-seronegative. The V call is TRBV4-3, the J call TRBJ1-2; D may be TRBD1 (5 bases). The sample taken for sequencing was PBMCs. The CDR3 DNA reads TGCGCCAGCAGCCAAGATGGGGCCTATGGCTACACCTTC. As protein: CASSQDGAYGYTF.